A single sample is the source of the 22 T cell receptor beta chains below, sequenced in a study of T cells in women clearing cervical HPV infection (dated by TCRdb to 2016 to 2019). The library was produced with the immunoSEQ multiplex PCR assay. TCRdb re-hosts the immuneACCESS table, in-frame sequences only. Its copies lack some clones; in the studies checked, an unresolved V gene accounts for under half of them, and the cause for the rest is not known. This sample's clone table shows about 41,000 clones. The ten largest clones take up 7.6% of the sample. Sequences were obtained from blood buffy coat. The receptors derive from a woman aged 18 to 75 with a cervical HPV16 infection that either progressed to CIN3+ or cleared (not recorded which).

With regard to this clone: The read halts 3 residues ahead of the CDR3 end, with the missing end drawn from the germline J gene. The rearrangement uses TRBV5-4 and TRBJ1-2; TRBD1 matches 11 bases. J lost 4 bases, V lost 4 bases, and 6 bases had no gene match. This CDR3 contains 15 residues. Germline V lookup: CDR1 SGHNT, CDR2 YYREEE (reference sequence). CDR3 residues: CASSPEGTGGYGYTF. CDR3 bases read: TGTGCCAGCAGCCCAGAGGGGACAGGGGGCTATGGC. Full variable domain (missing parts from reference TRBV5-4 and TRBJ1-2): ETGVTQSPTHLIKTRGQQVTLRCSSQSGHNTVSWYQQALGQGPQFIFQYYREEENGRGNFPPRFSGLQFPNYSSELNVNALELDDSALYLCASSPEGTGGYGYTFGSGTRLTVV.

Note on this clone: The CDR3 end lies 3 residues beyond the end of the read and is filled in from the germline J gene. The rearrangement joins TRBV2 to TRBJ1-5, with D perhaps matching TRBD1 (6 bases). The CDR3 is 14 amino acids. V dropped 4 bases and J dropped 4 bases, with 11 bases sitting between them. Germline V gene data show CDR1 as SNHLY and CDR2 as FYNNEI. The covered CDR3 bases are TGTGCCAGCAGTGGGACAGAGCCTAATCAGCCC. Translated: CASSGTEPNQP. The whole CDR3 protein is CASSGTEPNQPQHF.

Incomplete CDR3 DNA: TGTGCCAGCAGCTTAGCGAGATCCGGCTCTGGAAACACC. It yields the protein CASSLARSGSGNT. The full CDR3 protein reads CASSLARSGSGNTIYF. The chain joins TRBV7-8 to TRBJ1-3; unclear D gene. The CDR3 is cut off 3 residues early in the read; its end comes from the germline J gene. Deletions cut 0 bases from V and 0 bases from J, with 9 bases between. CDR3 size: 16 residues. Germline values: CDR1 SGHVS, CDR2 FQNEAQ.

As concerns this clone: From the germline J gene comes the end of the CDR3, since the read stops 3 residues before it. This rearrangement joins TRBV20-1 to TRBJ1-2; 8 bases align to TRBD1. Germline loops: CDR1 DFQATT, CDR2 SNEGSKA (reference sequence). This CDR3 has 14 residues. V lost 0 bases to trimming and J lost 6 bases; unmatched junction nucleotides: 6. The covered CDR3 bases are TGCAGTGCTAGAGATTCGCGACAGGGGAATGGC. As protein: CSARDSRQGNG. The CDR3 in full is CSARDSRQGNGYTF.

CDR3 amino acids: CSVEEQVETEAFF. The covered CDR3 bases are TGCAGCGTTGAAGAACAGGTCGAGACTGAA. The J gene is TRBJ1-1, the V gene TRBV29-1; weak D call: TRBD1 (5 bases). The sequenced fragment ends 3 residues before the CDR3 boundary, so the rest is inferred from the germline J gene. CDR3 length: 13 residues. CDR1 SQVTM and CDR2 ANQGSEA come from the germline V gene. The V and J ends lost 0 bases and 5 bases respectively, with 10 bases between them. The variable domain in full, with the rest retrieved from reference TRBV29-1 and TRBJ1-1, is SAVISQKPSRDICQRGTSLTIQCQVDSQVTMMFWYRQQPGQSLTLIATANQGSEATYESGFVIDKFPISRPNLTFSTLTVSNMSPEDSSIYLCSVEEQVETEAFFGQGTRLTVV.

On this clone itself: The CDR3 extends 3 residues past the end of the read, so its final part is completed from the germline J gene. The chain employs TRBV5-6 and TRBJ2-7; 11 bases match TRBD1. CDR3 length: 14 residues. The junction had 3 bases not matched to a gene; V was cut back by 5 bases and J by 2 bases. CDR1 and CDR2 from the germline V gene are SGHDT and YYEEEE. The CDR3 spells CASSPGQGAYEQYF. The CDR3 bases that were read are TGTGCCAGCAGTCCGGGACAGGGGGCCTACGAG.

With respect to this clone: The read terminates 3 residues ahead of where the CDR3 ends, so the germline J gene completes it. This chain links TRBV28 with TRBJ2-3; the match to TRBD2 covers 8 bases. This CDR3 contains 17 residues. The V segment lost 5 bases and the J segment 2 bases; nucleotides outside the gene matches: 12. From germline, CDR1 is MDHEN and CDR2 SYDVKM. CDR3 sequence reads: CASSPLFGSGNTDTQYF. The DNA read from the CDR3 is TGTGCCAGCAGTCCACTTTTTGGTAGCGGGAACACAGATACG.

CDR3 protein: CASSPTGHHHEAFF. The covered CDR3 bases are TGTGCCAGCAGTCCCACAGGACACCACCACGAA. The chain is built from TRBV7-9 and TRBJ1-1, with D maybe TRBD1 (5 bases). The CDR3 end lies 3 residues beyond the end of the read and is filled in from the germline J gene. Germline V gives CDR1 SEHNR, CDR2 FQNEAQ (reference sequence). There are 14 residues in the CDR3.

As for this clone: The read is 3 residues too short to cover the CDR3 end, so that end is filled in from the germline J gene. The V call is TRBV7-3, the J call TRBJ2-3; 7 bases align to TRBD1. V shed 5 bases, J shed 1 base, and the junction held 3 bases outside the gene matches. The CDR3 has 14 residues. The germline CDR1 and CDR2 sequences are SGHTA and FQGTGA. The CDR3 region is CASSHRGGTDTQYF. The covered CDR3 bases are TGTGCCAGCAGCCACAGGGGTGGCACAGATACG.

As regards this clone: Read coverage stops 3 residues before the CDR3 terminus; the germline J gene supplies the remainder. This chain uses TRBV20-1 with TRBJ2-7; 7 nucleotides align to TRBD2. The CDR3 is made up of 14 amino acids. Per germline, CDR1 DFQATT and CDR2 SNEGSKA (reference sequence). J lost 0 bases, V lost 5 bases, and 7 bases had no gene match. The sequenced CDR3 bases are TGCAGTGCTCCTATAGCGGGTCCCTCCTACGAG. Protein product: CSAPIAGPSYE. The CDR3 in its entirety is CSAPIAGPSYEQYF.

In the case of this clone: From the germline J gene comes the end of the CDR3, since the read stops 3 residues before it. The gene calls are TRBV15 and TRBJ1-1; 11 nucleotides match TRBD1. CDR1 and CDR2 from the germline V gene are LNHNV and YYDKDF (reference sequence). The CDR3 is 15 residues long. V was pared by 5 bases and J by 4 bases, with 6 bases of the junction left unmatched. The DNA read from the CDR3 is TGTGCCACCAGCCCCGGGACAGGGGGGAGCACTGAA. Translation: CATSPGTGGSTE. The full CDR3 protein is CATSPGTGGSTEAFF. The whole variable domain, filled in from reference TRBV15 and TRBJ1-1, reads DAMVIQNPRYQVTQFGKPVTLSCSQTLNHNVMYWYQQKSSQAPKLLFHYYDKDFNNEADTPDNFQSRRPNTSFCFLDIRSPGLGDTAMYLCATSPGTGGSTEAFFGQGTRLTVV.

For this clone: The DNA ends 3 residues before the CDR3 does, and the rest of the CDR3 is filled in from the germline J gene. The J gene is TRBJ1-4, the V gene TRBV19, with 7 positions matching TRBD1. Germline V lookup: CDR1 LNHDA, CDR2 SQIVND (reference sequence). After removal of 6 bases from V and 5 bases from J, the junction contained 9 bases not matched to a gene. The CDR3 has 15 residues. The CDR3 protein is CASRTQGIDNEKLFF. The part of the CDR3 DNA that was read is TGTGCCAGTAGGACACAGGGGATCGACAATGAAAAA. The full variable domain, with the rest looked up from reference TRBV19 and TRBJ1-4, is DGGITQSPKYLFRKEGQNVTLSCEQNLNHDAMYWYRQDPGQGLRLIYYSQIVNDFQKGDIAEGYSVSREKKESFPLTVTSAQKNPTAFYLCASRTQGIDNEKLFFGSGTQLSVL.

To note about this clone: The read halts 3 residues ahead of the CDR3 end, with the missing end drawn from the germline J gene. The rearrangement links TRBV2 to TRBJ2-1; D might be TRBD2 (6 bases). V lost 5 bases to trimming and J lost 6 bases, with 11 bases between them. The CDR3 is 13 residues long. Germline V gives CDR1 SNHLY, CDR2 FYNNEI. CDR3 sequence: CASSSEGRNEQFF. CDR3 DNA (partial): TGTGCCAGCAGTTCGGAGGGCCGCAATGAG.

Concerning this clone itself: The read stops 3 residues short of the end of the CDR3; the missing end is completed from the germline J gene. The chain combines TRBV5-4 with TRBJ2-5; D unclear. Germline V CDR1 and CDR2: SGHNT, YYREEE (reference sequence). With 4 bases removed from V and 5 bases from J, the gap between germline ends came to 12 bases. The CDR3 covers 13 residues. CDR3 sequence reads: CASSEYYMETQYF. Incomplete CDR3 DNA: TGTGCCAGCAGCGAGTACTACATGGAGACC.

Regarding this clone: The read stops 3 residues short of the end of the CDR3; the missing end is completed from the germline J gene. The J gene is TRBJ2-3, the V gene TRBV3-1 (or the pseudogene TRBV3-2); tentative D call: TRBD1 (5 bases). The germline V gene has CDR1 LGHDT and CDR2 YNNKEL (reference sequence). Trimming took off 3 bases at V and 0 bases at J, with 7 bases between the two ends. The length of the CDR3 is 14 residues. CDR3 sequence reads: CASSHRESTDTQYF. The part of the CDR3 DNA that was read is TGTGCCAGCAGCCACAGGGAAAGCACAGATACG.

Of note for this clone: The CDR3 end falls 3 residues outside the read, so it is completed with the germline J gene. The gene calls are TRBV29-1 and TRBJ2-7; TRBD2 aligns across 8 bases. The CDR3 has 13 residues. V lost 4 bases to trimming and J lost 1 base; unmatched junction nucleotides: 3. Germline CDR1 reads SQVTM; CDR2 reads ANQGSEA. CDR3 protein: CSVGTSRSYEQYF. The sequenced CDR3 bases are TGCAGCGTTGGGACTAGCCGTTCCTACGAG.

Concerning this clone: The CDR3 end lies 3 residues beyond the end of the read and is filled in from the germline J gene. The chain links TRBV6-2 or TRBV6-3 to TRBJ1-5; possibly TRBD1 for D (6 bases). Trimming stripped 6 bases from V and 5 bases from J, with 14 bases between. This CDR3 has 14 amino acids. Germline CDR1 is MNHEY and CDR2 is SVGEGT. The CDR3: CASRSRDTDQPQHF. The sequenced part of the CDR3 DNA is TGTGCCAGCAGGAGCCGGGACACCGATCAGCCC.

Of note for this clone: Sequencing ends 3 residues short of the CDR3 end; the germline J gene provides the rest. The genes are TRBV5-1 and TRBJ2-4; D is uncertain. The germline V and J ends were trimmed by 4 bases and 5 bases, with 10 bases remaining between them. The CDR3 extends over 13 amino acids. CDR1 is SGHRS, CDR2 YFSETQ, per germline. The CDR3 bases that were read are TGCGCCAGCAGCCTTACAGTACAAAACATT. This encodes CASSLTVQNI. The entire CDR3 sequence reads CASSLTVQNIQYF.

With respect to this clone: The missing CDR3 end, 3 residues past where the read stops, is filled in from the germline J gene. The chain carries TRBV5-1 and TRBJ2-1, with TRBD2 identical over 10 bases. CDR1 and CDR2 from the germline V gene are SGHRS and YFSETQ. The ends lost 4 bases at V and 5 bases at J; junction bases unmatched: 18. The CDR3 consists of 19 residues. This CDR3 reads CASSLRVASGRYLHNEQFF. The CDR3 bases that were read are TGCGCCAGCAGCCTGAGGGTTGCTAGCGGGAGATACCTCCACAATGAG.

Note on this clone: One end of the junction is discordant with germline, which a read error may explain. The sequence runs out 3 residues before the end of the CDR3; the remainder is reconstructed from the germline J gene. The J gene is TRBJ2-3, the V gene TRBV30, with 8 bases fitting TRBD1. Germline-derived CDR1 and CDR2 are GTSNPN and SVGIG (reference sequence). The CDR3 length is 13 residues. The CDR3 loop reads CAWNGQGTGTQYF. The sequenced part of the CDR3 DNA is TGTGCCTGGAATGGACAGGGCACAGGTACG.

With regard to this clone: The read gets to within 3 residues of the CDR3 end, and the germline J gene fills in the rest. The chain combines TRBV19 with TRBJ1-1, with TRBD1 as a possible D gene (5 bases). This CDR3 is built from 10 residues. The germline CDR1 and CDR2 sequences are LNHDA and SQIVND (reference sequence). The sequenced CDR3 bases are TGTGCCAGTAGTGGGGGGAGC. It encodes CASSGGS. The CDR3 as a whole reads CASSGGSAFF.

As for this clone: The read is 3 residues too short to cover the CDR3 end, so that end is filled in from the germline J gene. V is TRBV19 and J is TRBJ1-5, with a possible D match to TRBD1 (5 bases). The CDR3 loop spans 17 amino acids. Germline lookup yields CDR1 LNHDA and CDR2 SQIVND (reference sequence). V dropped 1 base and J dropped 3 bases, with 16 bases sitting between them. CDR3 DNA, as far as it was read: TGTGCCAGTAGTATAGGCCAGGGTCCCATCTTCAATCAGCCC. Protein sequence: CASSIGQGPIFNQP. The CDR3 in full is CASSIGQGPIFNQPQHF.